This is a list of T cell receptor beta chains from one sample in a study of blood T cell repertoires in COVID-19. This table comes from immunoSEQ multiplex PCR, and its TCRdb copy is limited to in-frame clones, with some not included. This sample has a few hundred thousand clones, with approximately 90% found just once. Input material: peripheral blood. All receptors come from a man aged 18 to 29 with active or convalescent COVID-19. CDR3s include the opening cysteine and the closing phenylalanine or tryptophan. A D gene is named only where the DNA matches it firmly. Rows give clone size only sometimes, using once, few, many, or a class for an expanded clone.

>TRBV5-6|TRBJ1-6|few|NA
TGTGCCAGCAGCCGAGACAGAAACAATTCACCCCTCCACTTT
CASSRDRNNSPLHF
>TRBV7-2|TRBJ2-3|NA|TRBD2
TGTGCCAGCAGTGACGGCGGGGGGGATACGCAGTATTTT
CASSDGGGDTQYF
>TRBV28|TRBJ1-5|NA|NA
TGTGCCAGCAGTTTCCCCTCGGAGGTTATGGAGCCCCAGCATTTT
CASSFPSEVMEPQHF
>TRBV28|TRBJ2-7|NA|NA
TGTGCCAGCAGTTTAGACAGCCCAAGCCCCGAGCAGTACTTC
CASSLDSPSPEQYF
>TRBV12-2|TRBJ1-2|NA|NA
TGTGCAAGTCGCTCACAATTCATGGGGCTCTACACCTTC
CASRSQFMGLYTF
>TRBV5-5|TRBJ2-7|NA|NA
TGTGCCAGCAGCTTGGGTTCAAACTACGAGCAGTACTTC
CASSLGSNYEQYF
>TRBV5-1|TRBJ1-1|NA|TRBD1
TGCGCCAGCAGCTTGCAAGGACAGGGAGGTACTGAAGCTTTCTTT
CASSLQGQGGTEAFF
>TRBV5-6|TRBJ2-2|NA|TRBD2
TGTGCCAGCAGCTTCCGACTAGCGGCGAACACCGGGGAGCTGTTTTTT
CASSFRLAANTGELFF
>TRBV12-3/TRBV12-4|TRBJ1-5|NA|NA
TGTGCCAGCAGTTGGGGAGTCAATCAGCCCCAGCATTTT
CASSWGVNQPQHF
>TRBV5-1|TRBJ2-7|NA|NA
TGCGCCAGCAGCTTGCAGTCAGGGGCTACCTACGAGCAGTACTTC
CASSLQSGATYEQYF
>TRBV11-3|TRBJ2-5|NA|TRBD2
TGTGCCAGCAGCCCGGGACTAGCGGAAGAGACCCAGTACTTC
CASSPGLAEETQYF
>TRBV6-2/TRBV6-3|TRBJ2-3|NA|NA
TGTGCCAGCAGTTACTTCCCCGGGAGTGTCACGCAGTATTTT
CASSYFPGSVTQYF